This T cell receptor beta chain stems from a study of technical replicates of blood from several donors. Sequencing used immunoSEQ multiplex PCR; TCRdb keeps in-frame clones, though not all of them. The data show nearly 70,000 clones, 85% to 95% seen once. The CDR3 contains 17 residues. The germline V gene has CDR1 LGHNA and CDR2 YSLEER. V was pared by 2 bases and J by 1 base, with 5 bases of the junction left unmatched. The specimen sequenced was T cells isolated from PBMCs. The gene calls are TRBV4-3 and TRBJ2-2, with TRBD2 matching over 9 bases. The source is a human donor in good health. CDR3 nucleotide sequence: TGCGCCAGCAGCCAATCCCAAGCGGGAGGGAACACCGGGGAGCTGTTTTTT. It codes for CASSQSQAGGNTGELFF.